This T cell receptor beta chain was identified during a study of naive and memory T cell subsets. Broader study findings: TCR abundance followed a power law differing between naive and memory subsets.

Two oligonucleotides, mixed equimolar, formed the beta constant-region primer covering TRBC1 and TRBC2. Ligated cDNA was amplified by four rounds of PCR with nested alpha and beta constant-region primers and SP2. TCRdb analysed the UMI-ligation and nested PCR reads with MiXCR anew, one entry per CDR3 protein. The sample lists roughly 27,000 distinct CDR3 sequences; about 10% were seen once. Looked up from germline, CDR1 is KGHSH and CDR2 is LQKENI. J gave up 7 bases and V 7 bases, and 10 bases lay outside the gene matches. The CDR3 extends over 14 amino acids. The table lists this clonotype with a few counts. Antigen specificity is unknown. After the first PCR, alpha and beta chain libraries were processed separately.

The chain is built from TRBV18 and TRBJ2-1, with TRBD1 matching over 7 bases. The sequence came from a human donor in good health. The sequenced sample consisted of effector memory CD4+ T cells from blood. Documented subset: effector memory, CD45RA- CD27-. The CDR3 DNA sequence: TGTGCCAGCTTGTGGGACAGTAGAGCTAATGAGCAGTTCTTC. Translation: CASLWDSRANEQFF.